The 8 T cell receptor beta chains below come from one sample, sequenced in a study of shared clonotypes between healthy human individuals. The naive CD8 subset, CD45RO-negative cells positively selected for CCR7, excluded terminally differentiated effector memory CD45RA+ cells. This table comes from immunoSEQ multiplex PCR, and its TCRdb copy is limited to in-frame clones, with some not included. The data show roughly 1,800,000 clones, with about 95% seen just once and around 1% held by the top ten. The sequenced sample was naive CD8+ T cells sorted from blood. The receptors were sampled from a young man in good health.

The chain joins TRBV28 to TRBJ2-1, with TRBD1 matching over 9 bases. V lost 3 bases and J lost 10; bases outside the gene matches: 7. Germline V gene sequence: CDR1 MDHEN, CDR2 SYDVKM. This CDR3 has 14 residues. The CDR3 loop is CASSFWTGEGEQFF. In DNA form, the CDR3 reads TGTGCCAGCAGTTTCTGGACAGGGGAGGGGGAGCAGTTCTTC.

In this sample, this clone turned up once. The chain couples TRBV4-3 to TRBJ2-7; a weak D match, TRBD1 (5 bases). Germline CDR1 reads LGHNA; CDR2 reads YSLEER. The CDR3 extends over 16 amino acids. V was trimmed by 1 base and J by 0 bases, leaving 13 bases between them. CDR3 loop: CASSQAATESSYEQYF. CDR3 sequence (DNA): TGCGCCAGCAGCCAAGCCGCGACAGAAAGCTCCTACGAGCAGTACTTC.

V is TRBV9 and J is TRBJ2-3, with 8 bases fitting TRBD2. J gave up 6 bases and V 6 bases, and 6 bases lay outside the gene matches. Per germline, CDR1 SGDLS and CDR2 YYNGEE. The length of the CDR3 is 13 residues. The CDR3 spells CASTRGGLDTQYF. The CDR3 coding sequence is TGTGCCAGCACCCGGGGGGGCCTGGATACGCAGTATTTT.

The V gene is TRBV9, the J gene TRBJ2-2; no reliable D call. Germline V gene data show CDR1 as SGDLS and CDR2 as YYNGEE. The CDR3 is 14 amino acids. The V end lost 4 bases, the J end lost 6 bases, and 13 bases lay between the germline ends. For the CDR3, the DNA is TGTGCCAGCAGCCCAGCCCCCTTGGCCGGGGAGCTGTTTTTT. As protein: CASSPAPLAGELFF. Full variable domain (remainder filled in from reference TRBV9 and TRBJ2-2): DSGVTQTPKHLITATGQRVTLRCSPRSGDLSVYWYQQSLDQGLQFLIQYYNGEERAKGNILERFSAQQFPDLHSELNLSSLELGDSALYFCASSPAPLAGELFFGEGSRLTVL.

This chain uses TRBV5-6 with TRBJ2-5, with D perhaps matching TRBD1 or TRBD2 (6 bases each). The V gene's germline CDR1 is SGHDT and CDR2 YYEEEE. V dropped 4 bases and J dropped 5 bases, with 12 bases sitting between them. CDR3 length: 13 residues. The CDR3 nucleotides are TGTGCCAGCAGCCGCCAAGGGGGGGAGACCCAGTACTTC. Protein product: CASSRQGGETQYF.

The gene calls are TRBV6-5 and TRBJ1-3; a weak D match, TRBD1 (5 bases). Looked up from germline, CDR1 is MNHEY and CDR2 is SVGAGI. This CDR3 contains 14 residues. V lost 5 bases and J lost 3, with 11 bases in between. The CDR3 DNA reads TGTGCCAGCAGTCCCAGACAGAGTGGAAACACCATATATTTT. Protein product: CASSPRQSGNTIYF.

A remark on this clone: At the DNA level, this CDR3 is encoded by other sequences in the same sample as well. This chain uses TRBV27 with TRBJ2-7, with TRBD2 as a possible D gene (6 bases). CDR3 length equals 15 residues. Germline V gives CDR1 MNHEY, CDR2 SMNVEV (reference sequence). The V and J ends lost 5 bases and 0 bases respectively, with 14 bases between them. The CDR3 nucleotides read TGTGCCAGCAGTCTCACCGGGGGAGCCTCCTACGAGCAGTACTTC. Encoded protein: CASSLTGGASYEQYF.

V usage is TRBV27 and J usage is TRBJ2-3; 10 positions agree with TRBD2. Looked up from germline, CDR1 is MNHEY and CDR2 is SMNVEV (reference sequence). The junction had 10 bases not matched to a gene; V was cut back by 1 base and J by 6 bases. The CDR3 spans 17 residues. For the CDR3, the DNA is TGTGCCAGCAGTTTATTGGCTAGCGGGGGTCCGGGGGATACGCAGTATTTT. Amino acid sequence: CASSLLASGGPGDTQYF.